A single sample gave rise to the 25 T cell receptor beta chains below, sequenced in a study of spatial heterogeneity in lung cancer. For these receptors, no antigen is known. The sample's time point: sample taken at primary tumor resection. TCRdb re-called the 5' RACE reads with MiXCR, one entry per CDR3 protein. The data show around 10,000 distinct CDR3 sequences, 12% seen once. Study outcomes and limitations: Tumoral mutation counts were tracked by counts of expanded intratumoral alpha and beta TCRs.

The sample was lung tumor tissue, taken at surgery. The receptors were gathered from a male donor with early-stage non-small cell lung cancer.

Relative to its sample, this clonotype is medium-sized. V usage is TRBV4-3 and J usage is TRBJ2-3, with 11 bases fitting TRBD2. Trimming cost V 2 bases and J 1 base; bases outside gene matches: 2. There are 16 residues in the CDR3. The germline CDR1 and CDR2 sequences are LGHNA and YSLEER. This chain's CDR3 is CASSQQLAGGTDTQYF. The DNA for the CDR3 is TGCGCCAGCAGCCAACAACTAGCGGGGGGCACAGATACGCAGTATTTT.

This clonotype has only a few counts. This rearrangement joins TRBV7-8 to TRBJ2-1; D tentatively fits TRBD1 or TRBD2 (6 bases each). Germline CDR1 SGHVS, CDR2 FQNEAQ. The CDR3 runs 13 residues. The V end lost 1 base, the J end lost 8 bases, and 9 bases lay between the germline ends. The CDR3 here is CASSLVGGYEQFF. The CDR3 bases are TGTGCCAGCAGCTTAGTGGGGGGCTATGAGCAGTTCTTC.

This clonotype was counted many times. The V and J genes are TRBV7-9 and TRBJ2-4; TRBD1 is a possible D gene (5 bases). CDR3 length: 12 residues. CDR1 SEHNR and CDR2 FQNEAQ come from the germline V gene (reference sequence). Trimming removed 5 bases at V and 11 bases at J, with 13 bases between. The CDR3 protein is CASSVGDGVQYF. In nucleotides, the CDR3 is TGTGCCAGCAGCGTAGGGGATGGTGTTCAGTACTTC.

Relative to its sample, this clonotype is medium-sized. The chain couples TRBV10-3 to TRBJ2-3; the match to TRBD2 covers 7 bases. V shed 4 bases and J 1 base; nucleotides not matched to a gene: 5. CDR3 length equals 15 residues. Germline CDR1 reads ENHRY; CDR2 reads SYGVKD. In DNA, the CDR3 is TGTGCCATCAGTGGACTAGCCCAGCGCACAGATACGCAGTATTTT. Amino acid sequence: CAISGLAQRTDTQYF.

This clonotype is medium-sized by share. The V call is TRBV18, the J call TRBJ1-2, with D uncertain. V gave up 5 bases and J gave up 3 bases, with 16 bases separating them. The CDR3 is made up of 15 amino acids. Germline CDR1 is KGHSH and CDR2 is LQKENI. The CDR3 protein is CASSGGPVRDYGYTF. The CDR3 nucleotides read TGTGCCAGCTCAGGCGGGCCAGTAAGGGACTATGGCTACACCTTC.

This clonotype was counted at least ten times. V usage is TRBV6-1 and J usage is TRBJ2-5; weak D call: TRBD1 (6 bases). From germline, CDR1 is MNHNS and CDR2 SASEGT. Deletions cut 1 base from V and 3 bases from J, with 9 bases between. This CDR3 is 14 amino acids long. CDR3 DNA sequence: TGTGCCAGCAGTGAAGACAGGGTAAAAGAGACCCAGTACTTC. Its protein product is CASSEDRVKETQYF.

This clonotype is hyperexpanded. The chain is built from TRBV28 and TRBJ2-7; 9 nucleotides match TRBD1. Trimming cost V 5 bases and J 4 bases; bases outside gene matches: 18. Germline V gene lookup returns CDR1 MDHEN and CDR2 SYDVKM. This CDR3 is built from 18 residues. The chain's CDR3 is CASSPNRDRAPRSYEQYF. For the CDR3, the DNA is TGTGCCAGCAGTCCAAACCGGGACAGGGCTCCCCGATCTTACGAGCAGTACTTC.

At least ten counts were recorded for this clonotype. The V call is TRBV6-2 or TRBV6-3, the J call TRBJ2-1; 11 bases line up with TRBD1. Unmatched junction bases numbered 5, after V lost 0 bases and J lost 10 bases. CDR1 is MNHEY, CDR2 SVGEGT, per germline. This CDR3 has 15 amino acids. For the CDR3, the DNA is TGTGCCAGCAGTTACTCTGGGACAGGGGGTGGCGAGCAGTTCTTC. Translation: CASSYSGTGGGEQFF.

The chain joins TRBV4-3 to TRBJ2-3; TRBD2 matches at 11 bases. Per the germline V gene, CDR1 is LGHNA and CDR2 is YSLEER. The CDR3 runs 18 residues. The V and J ends lost 4 bases and 0 bases, in that order; junction bases with no gene match: 9. DNA of the CDR3: TGCGCCAGCAGCCCATGGACTAGCGGGCATCCTAGCACAGATACGCAGTATTTT. It yields the protein CASSPWTSGHPSTDTQYF.

This clonotype was found many times. The DNA for the CDR3 is TGCGCCAGCAGCCAAGTTACCGGGGCAGAAAATTCACCCCTCCACTTT. Its protein product is CASSQVTGAENSPLHF. The genes are TRBV4-3 and TRBJ1-6; D is possibly TRBD1 (5 bases). V lost 1 base to trimming and J lost 7 bases, with 14 bases between them. CDR1 and CDR2 from the germline V gene are LGHNA and YSLEER. The CDR3 has 16 residues.

The chain joins TRBV11-2 to TRBJ1-6; possible D gene TRBD1, 5 bases. Germline-derived CDR1 and CDR2 are SGHAT and FQNNGV. V shed 3 bases and J shed 7 bases, with 10 bases lying between them. This CDR3 region has 14 residues. The CDR3 here is CASSLQWGNSPLHF. The CDR3, as DNA: TGTGCCAGCAGCTTGCAATGGGGGAATTCACCCCTCCACTTT.

The chain carries TRBV13 and TRBJ2-3, with 11 bases matching TRBD2. The ends lost 4 bases at V and 1 base at J; junction bases unmatched: 1. The CDR3 extends over 15 amino acids. In germline, CDR1 is PRHDT, CDR2 FYEKMQ (reference sequence). CDR3 residues: CASSSGLAGTDTQYF. The CDR3 nucleotides read TGTGCCAGCAGCTCGGGACTAGCGGGCACAGATACGCAGTATTTT.

This clonotype is labeled medium-sized. The V and J genes are TRBV6-2 or TRBV6-3 and TRBJ2-6; D gene uncertain. This CDR3 has 17 amino acids. Deletions cut 6 bases from V and 0 bases from J, with 15 bases between. CDR1 is MNHEY, CDR2 SVGEGT, per germline. The chain's CDR3 is CASSPQHPSSGANVLTF. The DNA for the CDR3 is TGTGCCAGCAGCCCTCAGCACCCCTCCTCTGGGGCCAACGTCCTGACTTTC.

V is TRBV9 and J is TRBJ2-2; D uncertain. V lost 3 bases and J 0 bases, leaving 12 bases between the germline ends. Germline CDR1 and CDR2: SGDLS and YYNGEE. This CDR3 region has 16 residues. The CDR3 reads CASSARTSPNTGELFF. CDR3 DNA: TGTGCCAGCAGCGCAAGGACCTCTCCGAACACCGGGGAGCTGTTTTTT.

This clonotype was detected only a few times. This chain links TRBV27 with TRBJ2-5; 12 bases align to TRBD1. Germline CDR1 reads MNHEY; CDR2 reads SMNVEV (reference sequence). Unmatched junction bases numbered 10, after V lost 6 bases and J lost 5 bases. CDR3 length equals 16 residues. The CDR3: CASRMTGTGGRETQYF. CDR3 nucleotides: TGTGCCAGCAGGATGACCGGGACAGGGGGCCGGGAGACCCAGTACTTC.

This clonotype came up many times. V and J are TRBV6-6 and TRBJ1-4, with 8 bases fitting TRBD1. The V gene end was trimmed by 6 bases and the J gene end by 8 bases; junction bases not matched to a gene: 5. Germline lookup yields CDR1 MNHNY and CDR2 SVGAGI (reference sequence). This CDR3 is built from 13 residues. DNA for the CDR3: TGTGCCAGCAGAAGACAGGGGTCAGAAAAACTGTTTTTT. Protein product: CASRRQGSEKLFF.

V is TRBV20-1 and J is TRBJ2-5; 7 bases line up with TRBD2. There are 14 residues in the CDR3. V lost 3 bases, J lost 5 bases, and 9 bases stayed unmatched. Germline-derived CDR1 and CDR2 are DFQATT and SNEGSKA (reference sequence). This chain's CDR3 is CSARFLAELETQYF. CDR3 nucleotide sequence: TGCAGTGCTAGGTTTCTAGCGGAGTTGGAGACCCAGTACTTC.

This clonotype was found many times. This chain links TRBV19 with TRBJ2-1; D is ambiguous. Germline V gene sequence: CDR1 LNHDA, CDR2 SQIVND (reference sequence). The CDR3 is 13 amino acids. V lost 6 bases and J 7 bases, leaving 13 bases between the germline ends. The CDR3 sequence: CASSWPSGNEQFF. The CDR3 DNA sequence: TGTGCCAGTAGCTGGCCCTCTGGGAATGAGCAGTTCTTC.

The V call is TRBV6-1, the J call TRBJ1-4; TRBD1 matches 7 bases. Germline values: CDR1 MNHNS, CDR2 SASEGT. J gave up 4 bases and V 10 bases, and 6 bases lay outside the gene matches. The CDR3 is 13 amino acids. The CDR3 reads CANPTGRNEKLFF. The CDR3, as DNA: TGTGCCAACCCGACAGGGCGTAATGAAAAACTGTTTTTT.

The chain carries TRBV19 and TRBJ2-3, with TRBD2 matching 8 bases. V was clipped by 5 bases and J by 3 bases; unmatched bases: 4. Germline values: CDR1 LNHDA, CDR2 SQIVND (reference sequence). The CDR3 length is 14 residues. In DNA form, the CDR3 reads TGTGCCAGTAGTGCGACTAGCGCTACAGATACGCAGTATTTT. Translated, it gives CASSATSATDTQYF.

V is TRBV18 and J is TRBJ1-4; D might be TRBD1 (6 bases). With 1 base removed from V and 8 bases from J, the gap between germline ends came to 17 bases. CDR1 is KGHSH and CDR2 is LQKENI in the germline V gene. The CDR3 spans 16 residues. CDR3 residues: CASSPRGAMGGEKLFF. CDR3 sequence (DNA): TGTGCCAGCTCACCACGGGGGGCCATGGGAGGCGAAAAACTGTTTTTT.

This rearrangement joins TRBV27 to TRBJ2-5, with 9 bases that match TRBD2. The CDR3 runs to 16 residues. Germline V CDR1 and CDR2: MNHEY, SMNVEV (reference sequence). The V and J ends lost 5 bases and 4 bases, in that order; junction bases with no gene match: 11. The CDR3 here is CASSPSPSGTRETQYF. CDR3 coding DNA: TGTGCCAGCAGTCCCAGCCCTAGCGGGACTAGAGAGACCCAGTACTTC.

This chain's CDR3 is CASSPMRPGMGTDTQYF. The CDR3 DNA reads TGTGCCAGCAGCCCAATGAGGCCAGGGATGGGTACAGATACGCAGTATTTT. The chain has TRBV7-8 and TRBJ2-3; TRBD1 might be the D (5 bases). This CDR3 comprises 17 residues. Trimming stripped 5 bases from V and 3 bases from J, with 21 bases between. Germline CDR1 SGHVS, CDR2 FQNEAQ.

The chain is built from TRBV6-5 and TRBJ1-2; D possibly corresponds to TRBD1 (6 bases). The V gene lost 11 bases and the J gene lost 1 base, with 17 bases spanning the gap. The CDR3 extends over 14 amino acids. Germline CDR1 is MNHEY and CDR2 is SVGAGI. CDR3 DNA: TGTGCCGACGACAGGAAATACATTAACTATGGCTACACCTTC. It yields the protein CADDRKYINYGYTF.

The CDR3 region has the DNA TGTGCCATCAGTCGGACAGGGGGCGCGGGGAGCAATCAGCCCCAGCATTTT. Protein: CAISRTGGAGSNQPQHF. V and J are TRBV10-3 and TRBJ1-5; 11 bases match TRBD1. Trimming cost V 5 bases and J 1 base; bases outside gene matches: 7. The CDR3 has 17 amino acids. From germline, CDR1 is ENHRY and CDR2 SYGVKD.